This TCR beta chain came from a study of response to subunit inactivated influenza vaccine. Regarding the study as a whole: Authors suggested few new T cells are recruited by each seasonal influenza vaccination.

One entry per CDR3 protein, called by TCRdb with MiXCR from the RT-PCR reads. Of a few hundred thousand distinct CDR3 sequences listed, more than 10% were seen once; the top ten hold 7.5% to 10%. Worth noting for this clonotype: Its cognate antigen is unknown.

Per germline, CDR1 MNHEY and CDR2 SVGAGI. Trimming removed 0 bases from V and 2 bases from J; junction bases left unmatched: 6. This CDR3 is built from 16 residues. The V call is TRBV6-5, the J call TRBJ2-7; 8 bases map to TRBD2. The sequences come from non-naive T cells sorted from PBMCs, collected 14 days before vaccination. This sequence originates from a man in his forties or fifties who received an inactivated influenza vaccine. The CDR3 bases are TGTGCCAGCAGTTACTCTGCGGGGGGAACCCCCTACGAGCAGTACTTC. Protein product: CASSYSAGGTPYEQYF.